Listed below are T cell receptor beta chains from one sample, sequenced in a study of blood T cell repertoires in COVID-19. Assay: immunoSEQ multiplex PCR; the TCRdb copy retains only in-frame clones and omits some. This sample has about 350,000 clones, with 85% to 90% found just once. The sequencing input was PBMCs or T cells enriched from blood (not recorded which). Receptor source: a woman aged 30 to 39 who had been exposed to COVID-19. The CDR3 runs from the conserved cysteine through the conserved F or W. D genes are given only for firm matches. Expanded clones are given a class, and other clones once, few, many or no size at all.

13	-	TRBV7-6	TRBJ1-2	TRBD1	CASSYGQGSGYTF	TGTGCCAGCAGCTATGGACAGGGAAGCGGCTACACCTTC
15	-	TRBV9	TRBJ1-5	-	CASSEGGSSNQPQHF	TGTGCCAGCAGCGAGGGGGGGTCCAGCAATCAGCCCCAGCATTTT
14	-	TRBV3-1/TRBV3-2	TRBJ2-7	-	CASSHPQGYYEQYF	TGTGCCAGCAGCCATCCCCAGGGGTACTACGAGCAGTACTTC
14	-	TRBV5-1	TRBJ2-5	-	CASSPEPRGRTQYF	TGCGCCAGCAGCCCGGAACCGAGAGGTCGGACCCAGTACTTC
15	-	TRBV4-1	TRBJ2-7	TRBD1	CASSQGQGGTYEQYF	TGCGCCAGCAGCCAAGGCCAAGGGGGCACCTACGAGCAGTACTTC
13	few	TRBV11-3	TRBJ2-1	-	CASSLGGLREQFF	TGTGCCAGCAGCTTAGGAGGTTTACGTGAGCAGTTCTTC
15	once	TRBV5-8	TRBJ1-3	-	CASSFRALSGNTIYF	TGTGCCAGCAGCTTCAGGGCGCTCTCTGGAAACACCATATATTTT
16	-	TRBV5-1	TRBJ2-3	-	CASSSAEGTTTDTQYF	TGCGCCAGCAGCTCCGCCGAGGGGACAACCACAGATACGCAGTATTTT
14	-	TRBV5-5	TRBJ1-2	-	CASSQDGTNYGYTF	TGTGCCAGCAGCCAGGACGGGACTAACTATGGCTACACCTTC
11	-	TRBV29-1	TRBJ2-1	-	CSVDLVREQFF	TGCAGCGTTGACCTAGTACGCGAGCAGTTCTTC
15	-	TRBV3-1/TRBV3-2	TRBJ2-4	TRBD2	CASSQTSVAKNIQYF	TGTGCCAGCAGCCAGACTAGCGTCGCCAAAAACATTCAGTACTTC
16	-	TRBV6-6	TRBJ2-7	-	CASSPGAGIGSYEQYF	TGTGCCAGCAGCCCCGGGGCGGGGATTGGCTCCTACGAGCAGTACTTC
15	-	TRBV6-5	TRBJ2-7	TRBD2	CASSRGLAGTYEQYF	TGTGCCAGCAGTCGGGGCCTAGCGGGAACCTACGAGCAGTACTTC
15	-	TRBV28	TRBJ2-2	TRBD2	CASSFELADTGELFF	TGTGCCAGCAGTTTTGAACTAGCGGACACCGGGGAGCTGTTTTTT
16	-	TRBV6-4	TRBJ1-2	TRBD1	CASSEGGLQGSSGYTF	TGTGCCAGCAGTGAGGGCGGCCTACAGGGGAGTTCGGGCTACACCTTC
11	-	TRBV29-1	TRBJ1-2	-	CSVPGSGGYTF	TGCAGCGTCCCGGGGTCCGGTGGCTACACCTTC
17	-	TRBV27	TRBJ2-6	TRBD1	CASRMDRTYSGANVLTF	TGTGCCAGCAGGATGGACAGGACCTACTCTGGGGCCAACGTCCTGACTTTC
15	-	TRBV2	TRBJ1-2	-	CASSEGFASNYGYTF	TGTGCCAGCAGTGAAGGCTTTGCAAGCAACTATGGCTACACCTTC
15	-	TRBV9	TRBJ2-1	TRBD2	CASSVDWTRGNEQFF	TGTGCCAGCAGCGTAGATTGGACTAGAGGAAATGAGCAGTTCTTC
14	-	TRBV19	TRBJ2-1	-	CASSIRRAGNEQFF	TGTGCCAGTAGTATCAGGAGGGCGGGCAATGAGCAGTTCTTC
17	few	TRBV11-3	TRBJ1-6	TRBD1	CASSLERGTGDNSPLHF	TGTGCCAGCAGCTTAGAGCGTGGGACAGGAGATAATTCACCCCTCCACTTT
14	-	TRBV19	TRBJ1-5	-	CASSGEAGGQPQHF	TGTGCCAGTAGTGGGGAGGCAGGAGGTCAGCCCCAGCATTTT
17	once	TRBV5-6	TRBJ2-5	-	CASSLRLVAAPSETQYF	TGTGCCAGCAGCCTTCGACTAGTCGCAGCCCCATCAGAGACCCAGTACTTC
15	-	TRBV18	TRBJ2-5	-	CASSRRTWGGETQYF	TGTGCCAGCTCAAGAAGGACCTGGGGCGGAGAGACCCAGTACTTC
19	-	TRBV30	TRBJ2-2	-	CAWSVLSSGLTTRTGELFF	TGTGCCTGGAGTGTTTTGTCTTCAGGGCTAACAACGAGGACCGGGGAGCTGTTTTTT
15	-	TRBV11-2	TRBJ1-2	-	CASSPDLGGYYGYTF	TGTGCCAGCAGCCCGGATTTAGGGGGATACTATGGCTACACCTTC
13	-	TRBV6-5	TRBJ1-2	TRBD1	CASRRQGNYGYTF	TGTGCCAGCAGACGACAGGGGAACTATGGCTACACCTTC
13	-	TRBV6-5	TRBJ1-5	TRBD1	CASRDRESQPQHF	TGTGCCAGCAGGGACAGGGAGAGTCAGCCCCAGCATTTT
13	-	TRBV29-1	TRBJ1-1	TRBD1	CSVNRGPNTEAFF	TGCAGCGTGAACAGGGGGCCGAACACTGAAGCTTTCTTT
14	-	TRBV6-1	TRBJ1-5	-	CASSEQNSNQPQHF	TGTGCCAGCAGTGAACAGAATAGCAATCAGCCCCAGCATTTT
14	-	TRBV1	TRBJ2-1	-	CTSSQDYPDNEQFF	TGCACCAGCAGCCAGGACTACCCCGACAATGAGCAGTTCTTC
14	-	TRBV18	TRBJ2-7	-	CASSISTATYEQYF	TGTGCCAGCTCAATCTCGACAGCCACCTACGAGCAGTACTTC
13	-	TRBV30	TRBJ1-1	-	CAWSWGLNTEAFF	TGTGCCTGGAGTTGGGGGCTCAACACTGAAGCTTTCTTT
15	-	TRBV28	TRBJ2-2	TRBD2	CASRRGSSNTGELFF	TGTGCCAGCAGGCGGGGGTCGAGCAACACCGGGGAGCTGTTTTTT
13	-	TRBV7-2	TRBJ1-5	-	CASSFRGGQPQHF	TGTGCCAGCAGCTTCCGCGGGGGGCAGCCCCAGCATTTT
17	-	TRBV5-1	TRBJ2-3	TRBD2	CASSISPGLAGAYTQYF	TGCGCCAGCAGCATCTCGCCGGGACTAGCGGGAGCTTATACGCAGTATTTT
15	-	TRBV29-1	TRBJ2-3	TRBD1	CSVGVGQGRTDTQYF	TGCAGCGTTGGAGTGGGACAGGGACGCACAGATACGCAGTATTTT
15	-	TRBV27	TRBJ2-1	-	CASRRKGSPPDEQFF	TGTGCCAGCAGGCGGAAGGGGTCACCACCGGATGAGCAGTTCTTC
14	-	TRBV2	TRBJ2-5	TRBD1	CASSGQGALETQYF	TGTGCCAGCAGTGGACAGGGGGCGCTGGAGACCCAGTACTTC
15	-	TRBV4-2	TRBJ2-1	-	CASSDPSQDYNEQFF	TGTGCCAGCAGCGATCCGAGCCAGGACTACAATGAGCAGTTCTTC
16	-	TRBV5-1	TRBJ1-3	TRBD1	CASSLGGQGLGNTIYF	TGCGCCAGCAGCTTGGGGGGACAGGGCCTCGGGAACACCATATATTTT
15	-	TRBV5-1	TRBJ2-5	TRBD1	CASSFGDRGPETQYF	TGCGCCAGCAGCTTTGGGGACAGGGGCCCAGAGACCCAGTACTTC
16	-	TRBV5-1	TRBJ2-7	-	CASSLAGLSLSYEQYF	TGCGCCAGCAGCTTGGCGGGTCTCTCCCTCTCCTACGAGCAGTACTTC
13	-	TRBV12-3/TRBV12-4	TRBJ1-2	TRBD1	CASSPQGRYGYTF	TGTGCCAGCAGCCCACAGGGGCGGTATGGCTACACCTTC
14	once	TRBV18	TRBJ2-1	-	CASSPRDKPNEQFF	TGTGCCAGCTCACCTCGGGACAAGCCCAATGAGCAGTTCTTC
15	-	TRBV30	TRBJ1-5	TRBD1	CAWSAIDRDNQPQHF	TGTGCCTGGAGTGCAATTGACAGGGACAATCAGCCCCAGCATTTT
12	-	TRBV12-3/TRBV12-4	TRBJ2-1	-	CASSSAYNEQFF	TGTGCCAGCAGTTCGGCCTACAATGAGCAGTTCTTC
13	-	TRBV19	TRBJ1-1	-	CASSIGPPGEAFF	TGTGCCAGTAGTATTGGGCCCCCCGGTGAAGCTTTCTTT
13	-	TRBV10-2	TRBJ2-5	TRBD1	CATEGQGGETQYF	TGCGCCACCGAAGGACAGGGCGGGGAGACCCAGTACTTC
16	-	TRBV25-1	TRBJ2-1	-	CASSGVLGAGYNEQFF	TGTGCCAGCAGTGGGGTTTTAGGAGCGGGCTACAATGAGCAGTTCTTC
14	-	TRBV29-1	TRBJ2-7	-	CSVEDPYSLYEQYF	TGCAGCGTTGAAGATCCGTACAGCCTCTACGAGCAGTACTTC
15	-	TRBV11-3	TRBJ2-7	TRBD2	CASGQTSGNPYEQYF	TGTGCCAGCGGACAAACTAGCGGCAACCCCTACGAGCAGTACTTC